This entry describes one TCR beta chain. The target antigen is unknown. A much larger clonotype is one base distant, so this may be a read error. This specimen belongs to a study of regulatory T cells in long-lasting Graves disease. Per germline, CDR1 MNHEY and CDR2 SMNVEV (reference sequence). Unmatched junction bases numbered 3, after V lost 5 bases and J lost 3 bases. The CDR3 spans 14 residues. The time point denotes: newly diagnosed GD, antithyroid drugs for less than 3 months. From PBMCs, RNA was extracted and then used to make the TCR library. The authors drew patients from an endocrinology department in Xi'an, China. The authors built TCR beta libraries using iRepertoire HTBI primers and Arm-PCR of CDR3 regions. One entry per CDR3 protein, called by TCRdb with MiXCR from the multiplex PCR reads. This repertoire shows 500,000 to 700,000 distinct CDR3 sequences, 16% found once; its top ten account for approximately 20%.

General study results and limits: Results may be inaccurate due to the small sample size.

In addition, the sample was reused for a study of T cells in Graves' hyperthyroidism and ophthalmopathy. According to that study: TCR CDR3 regions were first amplified by RT-PCR with HTBI primers.

Sequencing was performed on peripheral blood mononuclear cells (PBMCs), taken at new diagnosis, from a patient treated with antithyroid drugs. The source of this sequence is a woman younger than 45 with Graves disease. The rearrangement links TRBV27 to TRBJ1-2; 10 bases fit TRBD1. The CDR3 DNA reads as TGTGCCAGCAGTAGACAGGGGGCGGACTATGGCTACACCTTC. This encodes CASSRQGADYGYTF.